These 25 T cell receptor beta chains came from one sample sequenced in a study of T cell repertoires in cytomegalovirus infection. MiXCR, applied by TCRdb to the reads, yields one record per CDR3 protein. The sample lists about 900,000 distinct CDR3 sequences, about a third occurring once. What these receptors recognize is not known. Material: cultured CD8+ T cells from PBMCs, obtained from culture after CMV antigen stimulation. Every receptor here comes from a human donor in good health (CMV status not recorded). Some clones in this sample may be carry-over from other donors' samples.

The chain is built from TRBV6-5 and TRBJ2-1, with D maybe TRBD2 (6 bases). Per germline, CDR1 MNHEY and CDR2 SVGAGI. Trimming removed 9 bases from V and 7 bases from J, with 13 bases in between. The CDR3 consists of 12 residues. The CDR3 DNA is TGTGCCAGTAGTCCTAGCGAAAATGAGCAGTTCTTC. It translates to CASSPSENEQFF.

The chain is built from TRBV6-6 and TRBJ2-3; no clear D gene. The V gene lost 2 bases and the J gene lost 0 bases, with 9 bases spanning the gap. The CDR3 length is 15 residues. Per germline, CDR1 MNHNY and CDR2 SVGAGI (reference sequence). CDR3 coding DNA: TGTGCCAGCAGTTACGTGACGGCTAGCACAGATACGCAGTATTTT. Its translation: CASSYVTASTDTQYF.

The rearrangement links TRBV5-1 to TRBJ1-3; 7 bases line up with TRBD1. V lost 4 bases to trimming and J lost 2 bases; unmatched junction nucleotides: 6. The CDR3 is 15 amino acids. CDR1 SGHRS and CDR2 YFSETQ come from the germline V gene. CDR3 sequence reads: CASSPQGQTGNTIYF. CDR3 DNA sequence: TGCGCCAGCAGCCCCCAGGGACAGACTGGAAACACCATATATTTT.

The chain has TRBV10-3 and TRBJ2-5, with 10 bases lining up with TRBD2. V gave up 4 bases and J gave up 3 bases; unmatched junction bases: 2. Per the germline V gene, CDR1 is ENHRY and CDR2 is SYGVKD. This CDR3 contains 14 residues. The DNA of the CDR3 is TGTGCCATCAGTGCCAGCGGGGGGGAAGAGACCCAGTACTTC. Its protein product is CAISASGGEETQYF.

The chain links TRBV2 to TRBJ2-2, with a possible D match to TRBD2 (5 bases). Germline CDR1 and CDR2: SNHLY and FYNNEI. This CDR3 region has 16 residues. V was clipped by 5 bases and J by 0 bases, with 13 bases between them. CDR3 residues: CASSPLGIANTGELFF. The CDR3 DNA is TGTGCCAGCAGTCCTCTCGGGATCGCGAACACCGGGGAGCTGTTTTTT. The full variable domain, in which reference TRBV2 and TRBJ2-2 provide the parts outside the CDR3, is EPEVTQTPSHQVTQMGQEVILRCVPISNHLYFYWYRQILGQKVEFLVSFYNNEISEKSEIFDDQFSVERPDGSNFTLKIRSTKLEDSAMYFCASSPLGIANTGELFFGEGSRLTVL.

This chain uses TRBV12-5 with TRBJ2-2; 8 bases agree with TRBD1. V lost 0 bases and J lost 6; bases outside the gene matches: 15. The CDR3 runs to 19 residues. Germline CDR1 is LGHNT and CDR2 is FRNRAP. The CDR3 loop is CASGLVVGFPDRGAGELFF. DNA for the CDR3: TGTGCTAGTGGTTTGGTAGTTGGGTTCCCCGACAGGGGCGCCGGGGAGCTGTTTTTT.

Notes on this clonotype: This may stem from a read error, because a much larger clone lies one nucleotide away. This chain links TRBV12-3 or TRBV12-4 with TRBJ1-6, with 7 bases aligning to TRBD1. The CDR3 spans 14 residues. The V gene end was trimmed by 4 bases and the J gene end by 6 bases; junction bases not matched to a gene: 3. The CDR3 coding sequence is TGTGCCAGCAGTTGGACAGGCTGTAATTCACCCCTCCACTTT. The encoded protein is CASSWTGCNSPLHF.

The V call is TRBV4-1, the J call TRBJ2-5, with a weak D call TRBD2 (6 bases). Germline V gene lookup returns CDR1 MGHRA and CDR2 YSYEKL. The V end lost 1 base, the J end lost 5 bases, and 20 bases lay between the germline ends. The CDR3 extends over 17 amino acids. The CDR3 loop is CASSQVSPWEVVETQYF. The DNA for the CDR3 is TGCGCCAGCAGCCAAGTCTCCCCGTGGGAGGTGGTGGAGACCCAGTACTTC.

This clonotype was observed a handful of times. V usage is TRBV6-5 and J usage is TRBJ2-5; weak D call: TRBD1 (6 bases). The CDR3 has 15 residues. V was pared by 0 bases and J by 2 bases, with 10 bases between. Germline V gene data show CDR1 as MNHEY and CDR2 as SVGAGI. CDR3 protein: CASSYSTGQQETQYF. The CDR3 bases are TGTGCCAGCAGTTACTCCACAGGGCAGCAAGAGACCCAGTACTTC.

This clonotype was seen more than once but under ten times. The chain employs TRBV14 and TRBJ1-6; D gene unclear. V lost 0 bases to trimming and J lost 9 bases, with 12 bases between them. Germline V gives CDR1 SGHDN, CDR2 FVKESK. The CDR3 covers 15 residues. The DNA of the CDR3 is TGTGCCAGCAGCCAAGACTTGGGGAAGGTTTCACCCCTCCACTTT. As protein: CASSQDLGKVSPLHF. The full variable domain, its missing parts supplied by reference TRBV14 and TRBJ1-6, is EAGVTQFPSHSVIEKGQTVTLRCDPISGHDNLYWYRRVMGKEIKFLLHFVKESKQDESGMPNNRFLAERTGGTYSTLKVQPAELEDSGVYFCASSQDLGKVSPLHFGNGTRLTVT.

This clonotype was recorded many times. This rearrangement joins TRBV7-2 to TRBJ2-1, with D perhaps TRBD2 (6 bases). Germline loops: CDR1 SGHTA, CDR2 FQGNSA. The CDR3 has 15 residues. V was cut by 5 bases and J by 8 bases, with 19 bases left in between. The CDR3 here is CASSAGTRWDHEQFF. CDR3 nucleotides: TGTGCCAGCAGCGCCGGGACTCGATGGGACCATGAGCAGTTCTTC.

The J gene is TRBJ2-1, the V gene TRBV11-2; perhaps TRBD1 as D (6 bases). V was trimmed by 2 bases and J by 1 base, leaving 15 bases between them. The CDR3 runs to 17 residues. From germline, CDR1 is SGHAT and CDR2 FQNNGV. The CDR3 coding sequence is TGTGCCAGCAGCTTAATATATCAGGGGCAATCCTACAATGAGCAGTTCTTC. Encoded protein: CASSLIYQGQSYNEQFF. Drawing the rest from reference TRBV11-2 and TRBJ2-1, the complete variable domain is EAGVAQSPRYKIIEKRQSVAFWCNPISGHATLYWYQQILGQGPKLLIQFQNNGVVDDSQLPKDRFSAERLKGVDSTLKIQPAKLEDSAVYLCASSLIYQGQSYNEQFFGPGTRLTVL.

Only a few counts were recorded for this clonotype. The V and J genes are TRBV5-4 and TRBJ2-7, with a possible D match to TRBD2 (6 bases). Germline V CDR1 and CDR2: SGHNT, YYREEE (reference sequence). CDR3 length: 15 residues. The germline V and J ends were trimmed by 4 bases and 5 bases, with 19 bases remaining between them. CDR3 sequence reads: CASSLGGYLEHEQYF. CDR3 sequence (DNA): TGTGCCAGCAGCCTCGGGGGATACTTGGAGCACGAGCAGTACTTC.

This clonotype came up a few times. The V gene is TRBV2, the J gene TRBJ1-6; 10 positions match TRBD1. Germline V gene sequence: CDR1 SNHLY, CDR2 FYNNEI. Trimming took 5 bases from V and 9 from J; bases not matched to a gene: 22. The CDR3 has 20 residues. CDR3 nucleotide sequence: TGTGCCAGCAGTTTTGACAGGGGGCAAGGGGTCGTCTTCCGGATTTCACCCCTCCACTTT. Protein sequence: CASSFDRGQGVVFRISPLHF.

Details on this clonotype: This probably arose from a read error, given a far larger clone one base away. The J gene is TRBJ2-1, the V gene TRBV5-8; TRBD2 matches 15 bases. J lost 9 bases, V lost 2 bases, and 3 bases had no gene match. The germline gives CDR1 SGHTS, CDR2 YDEGEE. CDR3 length: 15 residues. The CDR3 region has the DNA TGTGCCAGCAGCTTAGGACTAGCGGGGGGGATTGAGCAGTTCTTC. Translated: CASSLGLAGGIEQFF. The whole variable domain, remainder taken from reference TRBV5-8 and TRBJ2-1, is EAGVTQSPTHLIKTRGQQATLRCSPISGHTSVYWYQQALGLGLQFLLWYDEGEERNRGNFPPRFSGRQFPNYSSELNVNALELEDSALYLCASSLGLAGGIEQFFGPGTRLTVL.

V is TRBV13 and J is TRBJ2-3; no reliable D call. This CDR3 contains 15 residues. Per germline, CDR1 PRHDT and CDR2 FYEKMQ (reference sequence). Trimming left V 5 bases short and J 3 bases short, with 15 bases between. This CDR3 reads CASSIGPALTDTQYF. DNA of the CDR3: TGTGCCAGCAGCATCGGACCCGCCCTGACAGATACGCAGTATTTT.

The V call is TRBV6-6, the J call TRBJ2-5, with a possible D match to TRBD2 (6 bases). The germline CDR1 and CDR2 sequences are MNHNY and SVGAGI (reference sequence). Trimming removed 8 bases at V and 5 bases at J, with 9 bases between. CDR3 size: 11 residues. In nucleotides, the CDR3 is TGTGCCAGCGAGGAGGGTGAGACCCAGTACTTC. Encoded protein: CASEEGETQYF.

This clonotype was counted at least ten times. The chain links TRBV4-3 to TRBJ2-6; a possible D gene is TRBD1 (6 bases). Germline V lookup: CDR1 LGHNA, CDR2 YSLEER. This CDR3 contains 18 residues. Deletions cut 4 bases from V and 0 bases from J, with 16 bases between. CDR3 region: CASSPIFDRYSGANVLTF. CDR3 DNA: TGCGCCAGCAGCCCCATATTTGACAGGTACTCTGGGGCCAACGTCCTGACTTTC.

The gene calls are TRBV6-6 and TRBJ2-2; D call uncertain. CDR1 is MNHNY, CDR2 SVGAGI, per germline (reference sequence). This CDR3 spans 15 amino acids. V was trimmed by 0 bases and J by 7 bases, leaving 12 bases between them. Written as DNA, the CDR3 is TGTGCCAGCAGTTACTCGGGCTCCCCGGGCGGGGAGCTGTTTTTT. It yields the protein CASSYSGSPGGELFF.

This clonotype was seen repeatedly, ten times or more. This chain connects TRBV7-6 to TRBJ2-1, with 7 positions matching TRBD2. Germline CDR1 reads SGHVS; CDR2 reads FNYEAQ. The CDR3 covers 16 residues. Trimming took 2 bases from V and 8 from J; bases not matched to a gene: 12. The CDR3 sequence: CASSLFTGPGRDEQFF. CDR3 DNA: TGTGCCAGCAGCTTATTCACCGGGCCAGGGAGGGATGAGCAGTTCTTC.

DNA for the CDR3: TGTGCCAGCAGCCCCGGGCAGGGGATGGTCGGGGAGCTGTTTTTT. Residues: CASSPGQGMVGELFF. The rearrangement links TRBV7-4 to TRBJ2-2, with a tentative D call TRBD1 (6 bases). V dropped 5 bases and J dropped 7 bases, with 17 bases sitting between them. Germline lookup yields CDR1 SGHVT and CDR2 SQSDAQ. The CDR3 loop spans 15 amino acids.

In its sample, this clonotype was seen a few times. The gene calls are TRBV4-1 and TRBJ2-7, with no clear D. Trimming took 0 bases from V and 1 from J, leaving 7 bases between them. Per the germline V gene, CDR1 is MGHRA and CDR2 is YSYEKL. The CDR3 covers 14 residues. This CDR3 reads CASSQDLGSYEQYV. The CDR3 DNA reads TGCGCCAGCAGCCAAGATCTGGGATCCTACGAGCAGTACGTC.

In regard to this clonotype: This could be a read error, since a much larger clone is one nucleotide away. The V gene is TRBV7-9, the J gene TRBJ2-1; the match to TRBD1 covers 9 bases. With V trimmed by 5 bases and J by 8 bases, 4 bases remained unmatched. This CDR3 contains 13 residues. Germline CDR1 is SEHNR and CDR2 is FQNEAQ (reference sequence). Here the CDR3 reads CASSPWDRDEQFF. CDR3 coding DNA: TGTGCCAGCAGCCCTTGGGACAGGGATGAGCAGTTCTTC.

This clonotype has only a few counts. The chain joins TRBV6-2 or TRBV6-3 to TRBJ1-6; D may be TRBD1 (5 bases). Germline V CDR1 and CDR2: MNHEY, SVGEGT. The CDR3 spans 15 residues. V lost 2 bases to trimming and J lost 2 bases, with 7 bases between them. The CDR3 sequence is CASSYQGPYNSPLHF. DNA for the CDR3: TGTGCCAGCAGTTACCAGGGACCCTATAATTCACCCCTCCACTTT.

The chain recombines TRBV27 with TRBJ2-2; D call uncertain. CDR3 length: 15 residues. CDR1 and CDR2 (germline): MNHEY, SMNVEV (reference sequence). Trimming left V 3 bases short and J 1 base short, with 9 bases between. Written as DNA, the CDR3 is TGTGCCAGCAGTTTTCGACACAGGAACACCGGGGAGCTGTTTTTT. As protein: CASSFRHRNTGELFF.